The 11 T cell receptor beta chains below all came from one sample that was sequenced in a study of cytomegalovirus exposure and HLA in healthy donors. A multiplex PCR was run with 60 Vbeta primers and 13 Jbeta primers. The data were produced by immunoSEQ multiplex PCR, yet TCRdb's version contains in-frame clones alone and is incomplete. In the table there are over 150,000 clones, roughly two thirds of which are singletons. The sequencing sample was made of PBMCs. The source is a woman aged 40 to 55 in good health and CMV-seropositive.

This clone was seen only a few times. J is TRBJ1-2 and V is TRBV6-5; maybe TRBD1 (6 bases). The germline gives CDR1 MNHEY, CDR2 SVGAGI. The V end was cut by 6 bases, the J end by 4 bases, with 15 bases between. The CDR3 runs to 14 residues. The CDR3 region is CASRTGVDGYGYTF. As DNA, the CDR3 is TGTGCCAGCAGGACAGGAGTGGACGGCTATGGCTACACCTTC.

V gene TRBV18 combines with J gene TRBJ2-1; the match to TRBD1 covers 9 bases. J lost 7 bases, V lost 4 bases, and 5 bases had no gene match. This CDR3 has 14 residues. From germline, CDR1 is KGHSH and CDR2 LQKENI. The CDR3 DNA reads as TGTGCCAGCTCACTGGGGACAGGGTGGAATGAGCAGTTCTTC. This gives the protein CASSLGTGWNEQFF.

The table lists this clone with a count of one. The chain has TRBV10-1 and TRBJ2-7; TRBD1 is a possible D gene (6 bases). Germline CDR1 and CDR2: WNHNN and SYGVQD (reference sequence). V shed 7 bases and J shed 8 bases, with 24 bases lying between them. The CDR3 length is 15 residues. CDR3 DNA sequence: TGCGCCAGCACTCCGCAGGGGACGGAATATTCGAAGCAGTACTTC. It translates to CASTPQGTEYSKQYF.

The chain carries TRBV6-6 and TRBJ1-1; 8 positions agree with TRBD1. Germline values: CDR1 MNHNY, CDR2 SVGAGI (reference sequence). The CDR3 spans 13 residues. After removal of 6 bases from V and 2 bases from J, the junction contained 2 bases not matched to a gene. The CDR3 loop is CASSDRGNTEAFF. The CDR3 DNA is TGTGCCAGCAGCGACAGGGGTAACACTGAAGCTTTCTTT.

This clone was counted a few times. This sequence joins TRBV27 and TRBJ1-2; 11 positions match TRBD1. CDR3 length: 14 residues. The ends lost 6 bases at V and 7 bases at J; junction bases unmatched: 7. The V gene's germline CDR1 is MNHEY and CDR2 SMNVEV (reference sequence). CDR3 in amino acids: CASSRGQGAFGYTF. The CDR3 DNA sequence: TGTGCCAGCAGCCGAGGACAGGGGGCCTTTGGCTACACCTTC.

Notes on this clone: Its ends do not fully match the called genes, so a read error is possible. The chain links TRBV6-1 to TRBJ2-7, with a weak D call TRBD1 (5 bases). In germline, CDR1 is MNHNS, CDR2 SASEGT. This CDR3 has 14 amino acids. CDR3 DNA sequence: TGTGCCAGCAGAGAAGAGACAGCTTCCTACGAGCAGTACTTC. This encodes CASREETASYEQYF.

The rearrangement links TRBV27 to TRBJ1-3; unclear D gene. Trimming stripped 6 bases from V and 0 bases from J, with 6 bases between. The CDR3 loop spans 13 amino acids. Germline values: CDR1 MNHEY, CDR2 SMNVEV (reference sequence). The CDR3 sequence is CASRSYSGNTIYF. The CDR3 DNA is TGTGCCAGCAGGTCGTACTCTGGAAACACCATATATTTT.

The chain carries TRBV29-1 and TRBJ2-5, with 7 bases aligning to TRBD2. The CDR3 is 12 amino acids. V lost 6 bases, J lost 6 bases, and 7 bases stayed unmatched. Per the germline V gene, CDR1 is SQVTM and CDR2 is ANQGSEA. The DNA for the CDR3 is TGCAGCGTGGCCTGGGGGGGGAAGACCCAGTACTTC. It translates to CSVAWGGKTQYF.

The V gene is TRBV6-5, the J gene TRBJ1-1; D gene unclear. Per the germline V gene, CDR1 is MNHEY and CDR2 is SVGAGI. V dropped 5 bases and J dropped 7 bases, with 20 bases sitting between them. This CDR3 contains 15 residues. Here the CDR3 reads CASSPQAEMKFEAFF. The CDR3 nucleotides are TGTGCCAGCAGTCCTCAGGCCGAAATGAAATTTGAAGCTTTCTTT.

This clone was counted only a few times. The chain uses TRBV5-6 and TRBJ2-5; 12 bases match TRBD2. Trimming took 0 bases from V and 5 from J; bases not matched to a gene: 2. This CDR3 has 15 residues. CDR1 and CDR2 (germline): SGHDT, YYEEEE. The CDR3 region is CASSLASGRGETQYF. For the CDR3, the DNA is TGTGCCAGCAGCTTGGCTAGCGGGAGGGGGGAGACCCAGTACTTC.

This rearrangement joins TRBV27 to TRBJ2-4; 7 bases agree with TRBD1. V dropped 7 bases and J dropped 6; count of bases not matched to a gene: 9. Germline V gene sequence: CDR1 MNHEY, CDR2 SMNVEV (reference sequence). CDR3 length: 14 residues. CDR3 residues: CASTQQGMGNIQYF. Written as DNA, the CDR3 is TGTGCCAGCACCCAACAGGGGATGGGAAACATTCAGTACTTC.